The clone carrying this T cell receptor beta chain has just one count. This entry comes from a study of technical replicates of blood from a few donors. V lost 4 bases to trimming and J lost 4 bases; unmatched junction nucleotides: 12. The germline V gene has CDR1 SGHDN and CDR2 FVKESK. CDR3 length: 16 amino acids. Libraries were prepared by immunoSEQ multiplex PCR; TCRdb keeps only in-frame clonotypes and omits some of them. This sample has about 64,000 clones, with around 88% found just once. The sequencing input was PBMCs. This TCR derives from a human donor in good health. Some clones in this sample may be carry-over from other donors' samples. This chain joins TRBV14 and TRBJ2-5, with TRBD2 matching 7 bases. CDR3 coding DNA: TGTGCCAGCAGCCCGGGTTATGCGGGAGAGGTAGAGACCCAGTACTTC. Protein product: CASSPGYAGEVETQYF.